This TCR beta chain was identified in a study of cytomegalovirus exposure and HLA in healthy donors. Study-wide results and caveats: Diagnosis of cytomegalovirus status made by the classifier reportedly showed high specificity and sensitivity.

PCR was performed using 60 Vbeta and 13 Jbeta primers. Profiling relied on immunoSEQ multiplex PCR, and the TCRdb table lists in-frame clones only, not all of them. This table holds 150,000 to 200,000 clones, under 80% found once. Concerning this clone: Its antigen remains unidentified.

V was pared by 5 bases and J by 4 bases, with 13 bases of the junction left unmatched. The CDR3 runs to 18 residues. From germline, CDR1 is LNHDA and CDR2 SQIVND (reference sequence). The chain couples TRBV19 to TRBJ2-6, with 8 positions matching TRBD2. The sample comprised PBMCs. This sequence originates from a female donor in good health and CMV-seronegative. CDR3 in DNA: TGTGCCAGTAGTGTCCCCGGGACTAGGGGATCGGGGGCCAACGTCCTGACTTTC. This translates into CASSVPGTRGSGANVLTF.